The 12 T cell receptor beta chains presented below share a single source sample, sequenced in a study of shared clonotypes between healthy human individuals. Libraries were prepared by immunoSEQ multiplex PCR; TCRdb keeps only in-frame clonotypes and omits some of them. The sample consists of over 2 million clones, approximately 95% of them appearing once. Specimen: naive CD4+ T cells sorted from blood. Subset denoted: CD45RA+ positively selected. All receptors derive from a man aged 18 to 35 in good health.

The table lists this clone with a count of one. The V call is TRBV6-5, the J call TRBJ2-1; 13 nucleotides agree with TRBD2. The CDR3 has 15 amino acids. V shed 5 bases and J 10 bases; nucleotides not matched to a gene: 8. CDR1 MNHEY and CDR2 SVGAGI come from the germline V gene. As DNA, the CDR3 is TGTGCCAGCAGTCCCACTAGCGGGAGGGTATCGGAGCAGTTCTTC. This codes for CASSPTSGRVSEQFF.

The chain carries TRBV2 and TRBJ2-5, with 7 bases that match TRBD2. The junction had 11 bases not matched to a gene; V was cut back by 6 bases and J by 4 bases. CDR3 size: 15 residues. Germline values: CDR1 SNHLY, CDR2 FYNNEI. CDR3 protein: CASRDQRGDTETQYF. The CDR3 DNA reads TGTGCCAGCAGGGACCAGCGGGGCGACACAGAGACCCAGTACTTC. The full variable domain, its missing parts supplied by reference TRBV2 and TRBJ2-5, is EPEVTQTPSHQVTQMGQEVILRCVPISNHLYFYWYRQILGQKVEFLVSFYNNEISEKSEIFDDQFSVERPDGSNFTLKIRSTKLEDSAMYFCASRDQRGDTETQYFGPGTRLLVL.

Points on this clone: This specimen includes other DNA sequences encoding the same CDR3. The CDR3 DNA sequence: TGCGCCAGCAGCTTGACAGGGGCCGGGGAGCTGTTTTTT. Translation gives CASSLTGAGELFF. This sequence joins TRBV5-1 and TRBJ2-2; the match to TRBD1 covers 7 bases. Germline loops: CDR1 SGHRS, CDR2 YFSETQ. The V gene end was trimmed by 1 base and the J gene end by 6 bases; junction bases not matched to a gene: 0. The CDR3 runs 13 residues.

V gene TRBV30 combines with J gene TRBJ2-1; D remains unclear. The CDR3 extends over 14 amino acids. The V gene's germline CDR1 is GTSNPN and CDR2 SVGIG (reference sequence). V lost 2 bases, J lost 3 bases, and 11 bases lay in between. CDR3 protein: CAWSPPNFYNEQFF. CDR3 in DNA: TGTGCCTGGAGTCCCCCAAACTTCTACAATGAGCAGTTCTTC.

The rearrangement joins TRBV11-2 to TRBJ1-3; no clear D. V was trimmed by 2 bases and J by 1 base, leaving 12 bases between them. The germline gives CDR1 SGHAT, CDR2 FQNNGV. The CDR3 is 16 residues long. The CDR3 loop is CASSLFRGLSGNTIYF. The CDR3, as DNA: TGTGCCAGCAGCTTATTTCGAGGGCTATCTGGAAACACCATATATTTT.

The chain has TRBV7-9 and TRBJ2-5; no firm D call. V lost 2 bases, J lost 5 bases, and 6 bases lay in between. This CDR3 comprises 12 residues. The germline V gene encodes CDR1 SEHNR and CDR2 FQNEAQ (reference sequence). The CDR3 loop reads CASSLPLETQYF. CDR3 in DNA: TGTGCCAGCAGCTTACCGCTCGAGACCCAGTACTTC.

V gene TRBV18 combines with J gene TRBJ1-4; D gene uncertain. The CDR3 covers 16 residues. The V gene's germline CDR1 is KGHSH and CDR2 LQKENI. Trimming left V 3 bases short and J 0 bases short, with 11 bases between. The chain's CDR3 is CASSPIPGSTNEKLFF. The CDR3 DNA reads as TGTGCCAGCTCACCTATCCCGGGTTCAACTAATGAAAAACTGTTTTTT.

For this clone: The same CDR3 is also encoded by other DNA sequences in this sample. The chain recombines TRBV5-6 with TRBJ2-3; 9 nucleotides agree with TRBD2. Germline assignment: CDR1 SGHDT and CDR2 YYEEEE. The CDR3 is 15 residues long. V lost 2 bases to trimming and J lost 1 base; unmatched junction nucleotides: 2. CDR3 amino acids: CASSLPSGGTDTQYF. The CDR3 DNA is TGTGCCAGCAGCTTACCTAGCGGGGGCACAGATACGCAGTATTTT.

In DNA, the CDR3 is TGTGCCAGCAGTGAACAGGGCGGCTATGGCTACACCTTC. Translation: CASSEQGGYGYTF. The rearrangement joins TRBV6-5 to TRBJ1-2; D perhaps matches TRBD1 (6 bases). Germline V gene sequence: CDR1 MNHEY, CDR2 SVGAGI. CDR3 length: 13 amino acids. The ends were cut back, 5 bases at V and 4 bases at J, with 11 bases in the middle.

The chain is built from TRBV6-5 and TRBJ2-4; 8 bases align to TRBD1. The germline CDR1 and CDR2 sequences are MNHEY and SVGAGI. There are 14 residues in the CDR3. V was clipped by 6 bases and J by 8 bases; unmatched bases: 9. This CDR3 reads CASSRGRVWDIQYF. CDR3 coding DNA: TGTGCCAGCAGCAGGGGGCGAGTGTGGGACATTCAGTACTTC.

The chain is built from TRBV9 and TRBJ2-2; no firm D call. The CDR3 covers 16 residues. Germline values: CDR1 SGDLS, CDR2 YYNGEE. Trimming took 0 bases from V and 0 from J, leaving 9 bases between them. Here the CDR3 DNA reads TGTGCCAGCAGCGTAGCGGGCTCCACGAACACCGGGGAGCTGTTTTTT. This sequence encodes CASSVAGSTNTGELFF.

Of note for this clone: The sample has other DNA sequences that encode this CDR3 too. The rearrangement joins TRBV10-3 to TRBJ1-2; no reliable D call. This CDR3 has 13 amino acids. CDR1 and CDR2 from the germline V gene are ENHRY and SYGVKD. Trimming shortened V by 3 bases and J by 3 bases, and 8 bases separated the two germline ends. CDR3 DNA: TGTGCCATCAGTGAAGACGCGGACTATGGCTACACCTTC. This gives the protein CAISEDADYGYTF.